This TCR beta chain was profiled in a study of T cell changes during pregnancy in multiple sclerosis. Per germline, CDR1 MNHNS and CDR2 SASEGT. This CDR3 spans 14 amino acids. Trimming removed 2 bases from V and 5 bases from J, with 12 bases in between. Clones were sequenced by immunoSEQ multiplex PCR, and TCRdb holds only the in-frame ones, with some missing. The table shows over 45,000 clones, with over 90% occurring only once. The chain employs TRBV6-1 and TRBJ1-2; D unresolved. The TCR was taken from a female donor with multiple sclerosis, enrolled in a pregnancy study. Material: peripheral blood, obtained in the third trimester of pregnancy. CDR3: CASSEMGGDYGYTF. CDR3 bases: TGTGCCAGCAGTGAAATGGGTGGAGATTATGGCTACACCTTC.